This TCR beta chain comes out of a study of blood T cell repertoires in COVID-19. Study-wide background: COVID-19 samples from acute and convalescent phases originated in the United States, Italy and Spain.

In the original analysis: Amplification with reference gene primers provided the estimates of nucleated cell counts. Sequencing was performed with immunoSEQ multiplex PCR; in TCRdb, only in-frame clones are kept and a portion is missing. V and J calls and clone size come straight from that table; D and trimming were deduced from the DNA. This sample has over 65,000 clones, with under 95% found just once. This CDR3 is 11 amino acids long. CDR1 is SGHRS and CDR2 is YFSETQ in the germline V gene. With 6 bases removed from V and 3 bases from J, the gap between germline ends came to 4 bases. The source material was peripheral blood. The receptor's source is a human donor in a cohort sampled during active COVID-19. The chain couples TRBV5-1 to TRBJ2-1; no definite D call. This chain's CDR3 is CASKLYNEQFF. CDR3 in DNA: TGCGCCAGCAAACTCTACAATGAGCAGTTCTTC.